This passage covers 18 T cell receptor beta chains from one sample sequenced in a study of T cells in Graves' hyperthyroidism and ophthalmopathy. It was RNA transcripts that yielded the amplified TCR beta CDR3 regions. During a first-round RT-PCR of the TCR CDR3, the HTBI primer set was used. MiXCR was run by TCRdb on the multiplex PCR reads, yielding one entry per CDR3 protein. Seen here are hundreds of thousands of distinct CDR3 sequences, approximately 20% observed once, and the top ten hold 40% to 50%. The sequenced sample was blood. All receptors come from a middle-aged man with Graves' ophthalmopathy.

This chain connects TRBV7-2 to TRBJ2-5, with D possibly matching TRBD2 (6 bases). CDR3 length equals 16 residues. Trimming pared 4 bases from V and 5 bases from J, leaving 20 bases between. Looked up from germline, CDR1 is SGHTA and CDR2 is FQGNSA. The CDR3: CASSSSVGTFGETQYF. Here the CDR3 DNA reads TGTGCCAGCAGCTCTTCGGTGGGGACTTTCGGGGAGACCCAGTACTTC.

Many counts were recorded for this clonotype. V gene TRBV28 combines with J gene TRBJ1-5; 7 positions match TRBD1. The length of the CDR3 is 14 residues. V was pared by 5 bases and J by 4 bases, with 5 bases of the junction left unmatched. Germline V gene lookup returns CDR1 MDHEN and CDR2 SYDVKM. CDR3 nucleotides: TGTGCCAGCAGTATTGGGACAGATAATCAGCCCCAGCATTTT. It yields the protein CASSIGTDNQPQHF.

This clonotype was counted only a few times. The gene calls are TRBV7-8 and TRBJ1-1, with no clear D. This CDR3 is 13 amino acids long. Germline loops: CDR1 SGHVS, CDR2 FQNEAQ. The V and J ends lost 8 bases and 0 bases respectively, with 10 bases between them. The CDR3 region is CASLKYMNTEAFF. The CDR3 bases are TGTGCCAGCCTGAAGTACATGAACACTGAAGCTTTCTTT.

Ten or more counts support this clonotype. The chain joins TRBV7-2 to TRBJ2-1; the match to TRBD2 covers 11 bases. The CDR3 length is 23 residues. Looked up from germline, CDR1 is SGHTA and CDR2 is FQGNSA. Unmatched junction bases numbered 20, after V lost 0 bases and J lost 1 base. The CDR3 bases are TGTGCCAGCAGCTTAGCGCTAAGGGTGGCTAGCGGGAGGCCTGGGGGGTCCTACAATGAGCAGTTCTTC. Encoded protein: CASSLALRVASGRPGGSYNEQFF.

There are a few counts of this clonotype. This rearrangement joins TRBV18 to TRBJ2-5; 10 nucleotides line up with TRBD2. CDR1 and CDR2 from the germline V gene are KGHSH and LQKENI. The CDR3 consists of 18 residues. J gave up 4 bases and V 1 base, and 12 bases lay outside the gene matches. The CDR3 sequence is CASSPQLAGERFGETQYF. The CDR3 DNA sequence: TGTGCCAGCTCACCACAGCTAGCGGGAGAACGATTTGGAGAGACCCAGTACTTC.

This sequence joins TRBV20-1 and TRBJ1-2; D is undetermined. The CDR3 runs to 17 residues. The germline V gene encodes CDR1 DFQATT and CDR2 SNEGSKA (reference sequence). CDR3 residues: CIRPDPATIPRDYGYTF. In nucleotides, the CDR3 is TGCATACGGCCGGACCCTGCCACCATCCCGAGGGACTATGGCTACACCTTC.

Many counts were recorded for this clonotype. The V gene is TRBV11-2, the J gene TRBJ2-7; 8 positions agree with TRBD2. This CDR3 has 15 amino acids. Germline V gene lookup returns CDR1 SGHAT and CDR2 FQNNGV. V gave up 3 bases and J gave up 5 bases; unmatched junction bases: 9. The CDR3: CASSFGTGGPNEQYF. CDR3 sequence (DNA): TGTGCCAGCAGCTTTGGAACGGGAGGGCCCAACGAGCAGTACTTC.

Ten or more counts support this clonotype. The gene calls are TRBV5-1 and TRBJ2-7, with TRBD2 identical over 10 bases. Germline CDR1 reads SGHRS; CDR2 reads YFSETQ. V lost 4 bases, J lost 2 bases, and 9 bases stayed unmatched. This CDR3 region has 16 residues. The CDR3 coding sequence is TGCGCCAGCAGCCAAGAAGCGGGAGGGCCGGCCTACGAGCAGTACTTC. This gives the protein CASSQEAGGPAYEQYF.

V and J are TRBV2 and TRBJ1-1; tentative D call: TRBD1 (5 bases). The germline V and J ends were trimmed by 6 bases and 4 bases, with 15 bases remaining between them. The CDR3 spans 14 residues. CDR1 and CDR2 (germline): SNHLY, FYNNEI. For the CDR3, the DNA is TGTGCCAGCAGCAATAGGGCTGGGGCCACTGAAGCTTTCTTT. It encodes CASSNRAGATEAFF.

The sample holds a few counts of this clonotype. V and J are TRBV7-8 and TRBJ2-1; no reliable D call. The V end lost 2 bases, the J end lost 12 bases, and 17 bases lay between the germline ends. There are 14 residues in the CDR3. Germline-derived CDR1 and CDR2 are SGHVS and FQNEAQ. The chain's CDR3 is CASSLRVPSLGQFF. In nucleotides, the CDR3 is TGTGCCAGCAGCTTAAGAGTGCCTAGTCTGGGGCAGTTCTTC.

The sample holds many counts of this clonotype. DNA for the CDR3: TGTGCCAGCAGCTTAGATGGGGATACGCAGTATTTT. This sequence encodes CASSLDGDTQYF. The chain links TRBV11-3 to TRBJ2-3; D remains unclear. V lost 0 bases and J 6 bases, leaving 4 bases between the germline ends. The CDR3 spans 12 residues. CDR1 is SGHNT, CDR2 YENEEA, per germline.

This chain joins TRBV15 and TRBJ1-5; D unclear. Per the germline V gene, CDR1 is LNHNV and CDR2 is YYDKDF (reference sequence). V shed 1 base and J shed 1 base, with 11 bases lying between them. This CDR3 has 16 residues. The CDR3 spells CATSRGGYSSNQPQHF. CDR3 DNA: TGTGCCACCAGCAGAGGTGGTTACTCAAGCAATCAGCCCCAGCATTTT.

In its sample, this clonotype was seen a few times. This chain links TRBV5-1 with TRBJ2-6, with TRBD1 identical over 7 bases. Trimming took 4 bases from V and 0 from J; bases not matched to a gene: 13. The CDR3 extends over 19 amino acids. CDR1 is SGHRS and CDR2 is YFSETQ in the germline V gene. CDR3 residues: CASSQRGTEPSSGANVLTF. The CDR3 DNA reads TGCGCCAGCAGCCAGAGAGGGACAGAGCCGTCCTCTGGGGCCAACGTCCTGACTTTC.

This clonotype occurred many times. The chain links TRBV30 to TRBJ2-1, with no clear D. The CDR3 extends over 13 amino acids. Per the germline V gene, CDR1 is GTSNPN and CDR2 is SVGIG (reference sequence). Trimming took 0 bases from V and 9 from J, leaving 12 bases between them. CDR3 DNA sequence: TGTGCCTGGAGTGTAGGAATTAAGGGTGAGCAGTTCTTC. It is translated as CAWSVGIKGEQFF.

This clonotype has a count of ten or more. The gene calls are TRBV11-2 and TRBJ2-3, with D unresolved. V was trimmed by 4 bases and J by 6 bases, leaving 17 bases between them. Germline loops: CDR1 SGHAT, CDR2 FQNNGV. The CDR3 has 15 residues. CDR3 amino acids: CASSSNTNSGDTQYF. The CDR3 DNA reads as TGTGCCAGCAGCTCCAATACCAACTCCGGGGATACGCAGTATTTT.

At least ten counts were recorded for this clonotype. The rearrangement links TRBV7-6 to TRBJ2-3; D gene uncertain. Germline values: CDR1 SGHVS, CDR2 FNYEAQ. Deletions cut 4 bases from V and 8 bases from J, with 7 bases between. The CDR3 covers 11 residues. The CDR3 nucleotides read TGTGCCAGCAGCTCCGACGGTACGCAGTATTTT. This gives the protein CASSSDGTQYF.

This clonotype was observed a few times. The V call is TRBV2, the J call TRBJ1-2; 10 bases align to TRBD1. Unmatched junction bases numbered 6, after V lost 8 bases and J lost 6 bases. The CDR3 contains 13 residues. CDR1 is SNHLY, CDR2 FYNNEI, per germline. As DNA, the CDR3 is TGTGCCAGCGCGGGACAGGGGCGGCATGGCTACACCTTC. Protein sequence: CASAGQGRHGYTF. The variable domain in full, completed from reference TRBV2 and TRBJ1-2, reads EPEVTQTPSHQVTQMGQEVILRCVPISNHLYFYWYRQILGQKVEFLVSFYNNEISEKSEIFDDQFSVERPDGSNFTLKIRSTKLEDSAMYFCASAGQGRHGYTFGSGTRLTVV.

The chain has TRBV10-3 and TRBJ1-6; no definite D call. The germline CDR1 and CDR2 sequences are ENHRY and SYGVKD. V shed 3 bases and J shed 10 bases, with 7 bases lying between them. CDR3 length: 12 residues. In DNA, the CDR3 is TGTGCCATCAGTGAAGCGGAGTCACCCCTCCACTTT. Translated, it gives CAISEAESPLHF.